What follows is one T cell receptor (beta chain) and its context. What it binds is not known. The length of the CDR3 is 14 residues. Germline CDR1 reads MGHRA; CDR2 reads YSYEKL. V lost 6 bases, J lost 4 bases, and 16 bases lay in between. Only in-frame clones appear in the TCRdb table, and some are missing; sequencing was by immunoSEQ multiplex PCR. The data show more than 6,000 clones, with 76% seen just once and 9.5% to 15% held by the top ten. This sample is part of a study of immune evolution from preneoplasia to lung adenocarcinoma. Study-wide points: Top clone share appeared to fall from AAH through AIS, MIA, adenocarcinoma.

This sequence was found in a person aged 70 to 85 with lung adenocarcinoma. What was sequenced was FFPE minimally invasive lung adenocarcinoma tissue. The chain recombines TRBV4-1 with TRBJ2-7; the D gene could be TRBD1 or TRBD2 (5 bases each). The CDR3 spells CASSYGDLSYEQYF. The CDR3 coding sequence is TGCGCCAGCAGTTACGGGGACCTCTCTTACGAGCAGTACTTC.